This is a list of T cell receptor beta chains from one sample in a study of graft-versus-host responses after intestinal transplantation. Repertoires were generated with immunoSEQ multiplex PCR, while TCRdb's copy carries only in-frame clones and drops some. The sample has approximately 38,000 clones, roughly 87% seen once; the top ten hold roughly 3.6%. The sample here was PBMCs, taken about 160 weeks after transplant. All receptors derive from a human patient who received an intestinal transplant, so some T cells may come from the graft donor. Both conserved end residues are part of each CDR3. The D gene is left open where the match is weak. The size of a clone is reported for some rows only, either as once, few or many, or as a class for expanded clones.

J: TRBJ2-7
V: TRBV7-9
size: few
D: -
DNA: TGTGCCAGCAGCCACGCACAGGGCGAGCAGTACTTC
CDR3: CASSHAQGEQYF

J: TRBJ2-3
V: TRBV5-1
size: few
D: -
DNA: TGCGCCAGCAGCTTGGTCCAGGGGCACACAGATACGCAGTATTTT
CDR3: CASSLVQGHTDTQYF

J: TRBJ1-1
V: TRBV4-1
size: few
D: -
DNA: TGCGCCAGCAGCCAAGGGGACCGAATGAACACTGAAGCTTTCTTT
CDR3: CASSQGDRMNTEAFF

J: TRBJ1-6
V: TRBV6-5
size: -
D: -
DNA: TGTGCCAGCAGTTATAGAAAGCAGGACAATTCACCCCTCCACTTT
CDR3: CASSYRKQDNSPLHF

J: TRBJ2-2
V: TRBV4-2
size: -
D: TRBD2
DNA: TGTGCCAGCAGCCAAGATCCCAGCGGGGGAACGGGGGAGCTGTTTTTT
CDR3: CASSQDPSGGTGELFF

J: TRBJ2-3
V: TRBV4-2
size: -
D: TRBD2
DNA: TGTGCCAGCAGCCAAGAACTAACGGGAGGTGCAGATACGCAGTATTTT
CDR3: CASSQELTGGADTQYF

J: TRBJ1-3
V: TRBV10-2
size: -
D: -
DNA: TGCGCCAGCAGTGTCGGGCCTCAAAGAAACACCATATATTTT
CDR3: CASSVGPQRNTIYF

J: TRBJ1-5
V: TRBV6-6
size: -
D: -
DNA: TGTGCCAGCAGTTACGGCCAGGGGATTCGGCCCCAGCATTTT
CDR3: CASSYGQGIRPQHF

J: TRBJ1-2
V: TRBV6-1
size: once
D: -
DNA: TGTGCCAGCAGTTCCGGGCCGCCGTATGGCTACACCTTC
CDR3: CASSSGPPYGYTF

J: TRBJ2-7
V: TRBV28
size: -
D: -
DNA: TGTGCCAGCAGTTTCAGGCGCGGGACCTACGAGCAGTACTTC
CDR3: CASSFRRGTYEQYF

J: TRBJ1-3
V: TRBV9
size: -
D: TRBD1
DNA: TGTGCCAGCAGCGTAGGACAGGGAAATGGAAACACCATATATTTT
CDR3: CASSVGQGNGNTIYF

J: TRBJ1-6
V: TRBV10-3
size: -
D: -
DNA: TGTGCCGTCGCCAACGGGGCGAGTTCACCCCTCCACTTT
CDR3: CAVANGASSPLHF

J: TRBJ2-3
V: TRBV6-1
size: -
D: TRBD2
DNA: TGTGCCAGCACGGGGAGCGGGGGGCACTCAGATACGCAGTATTTT
CDR3: CASTGSGGHSDTQYF

J: TRBJ2-3
V: TRBV10-3
size: -
D: TRBD2
DNA: TGTGCCGTCTCTACCAGCGGGAGCGAGACAGATACGCAGTATTTT
CDR3: CAVSTSGSETDTQYF

J: TRBJ1-2
V: TRBV5-1
size: -
D: -
DNA: TGCGCCAGCAGCTTGGCCTCAGGTAGCGGCTACACCTTC
CDR3: CASSLASGSGYTF

J: TRBJ2-7
V: TRBV19
size: -
D: TRBD2
DNA: TGTGCCAGTAGTAGCGGGCCAGCGGGAGTCGGCGAGCAGTACTTC
CDR3: CASSSGPAGVGEQYF

J: TRBJ1-5
V: TRBV28
size: -
D: TRBD1
DNA: TGTGCCAGCAGTTTGACAGGGGATAGCAATCAGCCCCAGCATTTT
CDR3: CASSLTGDSNQPQHF

J: TRBJ2-1
V: TRBV4-2
size: -
D: TRBD2
DNA: TGTGCCAGCAGCCTCCTGGGCGGGGGGTTGTACAATGAGCAGTTCTTC
CDR3: CASSLLGGGLYNEQFF

J: TRBJ1-6
V: TRBV2
size: few
D: -
DNA: TGTGCCAGCAGTGAATTGGAGGGGAATTCACCCCTCCACTTT
CDR3: CASSELEGNSPLHF

J: TRBJ1-2
V: TRBV11-2
size: -
D: -
DNA: TGTGCCAGCAGCTCGTTAAAGGGGTCTCTCTATGGCTACACCTTC
CDR3: CASSSLKGSLYGYTF

J: TRBJ2-1
V: TRBV19
size: -
D: TRBD2
DNA: TGTGCCAGTAGAAAAAGGGCGGGAGCGAGTTCCTACAATGAGCAGTTCTTC
CDR3: CASRKRAGASSYNEQFF

J: TRBJ1-4
V: TRBV6-1
size: -
D: -
DNA: TGTGCCAGCAGTGAATCGAGGGGTTCAACTAATGAAAAACTGTTTTTT
CDR3: CASSESRGSTNEKLFF

J: TRBJ1-6
V: TRBV5-4
size: -
D: TRBD1
DNA: TGTGCCAGCAGCGGGACAGGGGCCGTCAATTCACCCCTCCACTTT
CDR3: CASSGTGAVNSPLHF

J: TRBJ2-3
V: TRBV29-1
size: few
D: -
DNA: TGCAGCGTTCGGGCCACAGATACGCAGTATTTT
CDR3: CSVRATDTQYF

J: TRBJ1-1
V: TRBV29-1
size: -
D: TRBD1
DNA: TGCAGCGCATCCGTAGGGACAGGGATATTGAACACTGAAGCTTTCTTT
CDR3: CSASVGTGILNTEAFF

J: TRBJ2-5
V: TRBV2
size: -
D: TRBD2
DNA: TGTGCCAGCAGTCCAGCGGGGGGCGGGGAGACCCAGTACTTC
CDR3: CASSPAGGGETQYF

J: TRBJ1-6
V: TRBV9
size: -
D: -
DNA: TGTGCCAGCAGCGTATTCAGGGATAGTTCACCCCTCCACTTT
CDR3: CASSVFRDSSPLHF

J: TRBJ1-1
V: TRBV2
size: few
D: -
DNA: TGTGCCAGCAGTGCCTTAGGGGCAGCAGGTGAAGCTTTCTTT
CDR3: CASSALGAAGEAFF

J: TRBJ1-6
V: TRBV9
size: -
D: -
DNA: TGTGCCAGCAGCGTAGGGTCACCCCTCCACTTT
CDR3: CASSVGSPLHF

J: TRBJ1-5
V: TRBV10-3
size: -
D: -
DNA: TGTGCCATCAGTGAGTCCCCGGGGAACCTGGGGAGCAATCAGCCCCAGCATTTT
CDR3: CAISESPGNLGSNQPQHF

J: TRBJ1-1
V: TRBV2
size: -
D: -
DNA: TGTGCCAGCAGCCCACGCAGGACGCTGCAGAACACTGAAGCTTTCTTT
CDR3: CASSPRRTLQNTEAFF

J: TRBJ1-1
V: TRBV18
size: once
D: -
DNA: TGTGCCAGCTCACCGGACAGAACAACTGAAGCTTTCTTT
CDR3: CASSPDRTTEAFF

J: TRBJ2-6
V: TRBV14
size: -
D: TRBD1
DNA: TGTGCCAGCAGCCCCCGGACAGGGAAGGCCAACGTCCTGACTTTC
CDR3: CASSPRTGKANVLTF

J: TRBJ2-7
V: TRBV5-4
size: -
D: TRBD1
DNA: TGTGCCAGCAGCCGATTCGGGACAGGGAGGGACGAGCAGTACTTC
CDR3: CASSRFGTGRDEQYF

J: TRBJ1-5
V: TRBV6-4
size: -
D: -
DNA: TGTGCCAGCAGTGAGGCAGACAATCAGCCCCAGCATTTT
CDR3: CASSEADNQPQHF

J: TRBJ1-2
V: TRBV28
size: -
D: -
DNA: TGTGCCAGCAGTCCCCTAGGCACCATTGGAGGCTACACCTTC
CDR3: CASSPLGTIGGYTF

J: TRBJ2-7
V: TRBV19
size: -
D: -
DNA: TGTGCCAGTAGTATAACAGGAGGAGTGGTTAACGAGCAGTACTTC
CDR3: CASSITGGVVNEQYF

J: TRBJ2-3
V: TRBV11-2
size: -
D: TRBD2
DNA: TGTGCCAGCAGCTTAGAGGGGTTGTTGACTAGCGGGAGGGTCCCAGATACGCAGTATTTT
CDR3: CASSLEGLLTSGRVPDTQYF

J: TRBJ2-5
V: TRBV7-9
size: once
D: -
DNA: TGTGCCAGCAGCTTAAGGGGCGCCGAGACCCAGTACTTC
CDR3: CASSLRGAETQYF

J: TRBJ1-2
V: TRBV28
size: -
D: -
DNA: TGTGCCACCCGGCGGGACACATCCGCTATGGCTTCCTTC
CDR3: CATRRDTSAMASF